Following are 27 T cell receptor beta chains from one sample sequenced in a study of early T cells in non-severe SARS-CoV-2 infection. TCRdb ran MiXCR on the 5' RACE reads and lists one entry per CDR3 protein. This repertoire shows 50,000 to 60,000 distinct CDR3 sequences, around 12% found once; its top ten account for around 1.4%. Sequences were obtained from whole blood. All receptors come from an adult who was a healthcare worker with PCR-confirmed SARS-CoV-2 infection or an uninfected control (not recorded which).

This clonotype has a count of ten or more. V is TRBV15 and J is TRBJ2-3, with 9 bases fitting TRBD1. This CDR3 contains 15 residues. The germline V gene has CDR1 LNHNV and CDR2 YYDKDF (reference sequence). After removal of 0 bases from V and 4 bases from J, the junction contained 2 bases not matched to a gene. The CDR3 is CATSRDTGGADTQYF. The CDR3 DNA follows: TGTGCCACCAGCAGAGATACAGGGGGCGCAGATACGCAGTATTTT. Supplemented by reference TRBV15 and TRBJ2-3, the full variable domain reads DAMVIQNPRYQVTQFGKPVTLSCSQTLNHNVMYWYQQKSSQAPKLLFHYYDKDFNNEADTPDNFQSRRPNTSFCFLDIRSPGLGDTAMYLCATSRDTGGADTQYFGPGTRLTVL.

In this sample, this clonotype turned up a few times. The chain employs TRBV29-1 and TRBJ2-1; TRBD1 is a possible D gene (6 bases). CDR1 SQVTM and CDR2 ANQGSEA come from the germline V gene. Deletions cut 4 bases from V and 8 bases from J, with 9 bases between. This CDR3 is 11 amino acids long. CDR3 nucleotide sequence: TGCAGCGTTGCAGGGGCCTATGAGCAGTTCTTC. Protein: CSVAGAYEQFF.

This clonotype was recorded many times. An end of the junction differs from the germline gene, which may be a read error. The chain combines TRBV11-2 with TRBJ2-1; no definite D call. The CDR3 contains 16 residues. Germline CDR1 is SGHAT and CDR2 is FQNNGV. CDR3 bases: TGTGCCAGCAGCTTATCGGATTTATCGCTCCGCAATCAGCAGTTCTTC. It specifies CASSLSDLSLRNQQFF.

Ten or more counts support this clonotype. V is TRBV6-5 and J is TRBJ2-3; TRBD2 matches 8 bases. Germline V gives CDR1 MNHEY, CDR2 SVGAGI. J was trimmed by 4 bases and V by 6 bases; bases with no gene match: 3. This CDR3 spans 13 amino acids. The DNA for the CDR3 is TGTGCCAGCAGGGGACTAGTTCCAGATACGCAGTATTTT. Its protein product is CASRGLVPDTQYF.

The genes are TRBV10-3 and TRBJ2-7; tentatively, D is TRBD1 (6 bases). Trimming cost V 2 bases and J 0 bases, with 11 bases left between them. CDR1 and CDR2 from the germline V gene are ENHRY and SYGVKD. The CDR3 is 15 amino acids. Here the CDR3 reads CAISERDKTSYEQYF. The CDR3 nucleotides read TGTGCCATCAGTGAGCGGGACAAGACCTCCTACGAGCAGTACTTC.

The sample holds many counts of this clonotype. The V call is TRBV4-3, the J call TRBJ2-1; 9 nucleotides line up with TRBD2. V dropped 0 bases and J dropped 9; count of bases not matched to a gene: 12. This CDR3 has 17 amino acids. Looked up from germline, CDR1 is LGHNA and CDR2 is YSLEER. The CDR3 is CASSQDGSAGGNGEQFF. CDR3 bases: TGCGCCAGCAGCCAAGATGGATCAGCGGGGGGCAACGGTGAGCAGTTCTTC.

This clonotype was counted a few times. J is TRBJ2-4 and V is TRBV6-1; TRBD1 might be the D (5 bases). Germline CDR1 is MNHNS and CDR2 is SASEGT. Deletions cut 4 bases from V and 0 bases from J, with 13 bases between. CDR3 size: 16 residues. The CDR3 is CASSARDQIAKNIQYF. CDR3 bases: TGTGCCAGCAGTGCCAGGGATCAAATAGCCAAAAACATTCAGTACTTC.

This chain uses TRBV3-1 with TRBJ1-2, with TRBD1 matching over 7 bases. The V gene end was trimmed by 2 bases and the J gene end by 4 bases; junction bases not matched to a gene: 7. Germline V gene lookup returns CDR1 LGHDT and CDR2 YNNKEL (reference sequence). This CDR3 is 15 amino acids long. In nucleotides, the CDR3 is TGTGCCAGCAGCCAACCGGGACAGAAGCCCTATGGCTACACCTTC. Translation: CASSQPGQKPYGYTF. Filled out from reference TRBV3-1 and TRBJ1-2, the complete variable domain reads DTAVSQTPKYLVTQMGNDKSIKCEQNLGHDTMYWYKQDSKKFLKIMFSYNNKELIINETVPNRFSPKSPDKAHLNLHINSLELGDSAVYFCASSQPGQKPYGYTFGSGTRLTVV.

This chain joins TRBV30 and TRBJ1-1; D is ambiguous. V was trimmed by 5 bases and J by 8 bases, leaving 15 bases between them. The CDR3 totals 12 residues. Germline assignment: CDR1 GTSNPN and CDR2 SVGIG (reference sequence). CDR3 DNA sequence: TGTGCCTGGGGGGATTACACGCCCGAAGCTTTCTTT. Protein product: CAWGDYTPEAFF. Using reference TRBV30 and TRBJ1-1 for the parts outside the CDR3, the full variable domain is SQTIHQWPATLVQPVGSPLSLECTVEGTSNPNLYWYRQAAGRGLQLLFYSVGIGQISSEVPQNLSASRPQDRQFILSSKKLLLSDSGFYLCAWGDYTPEAFFGQGTRLTVV.

In this sample, this clonotype turned up a few times. The chain couples TRBV19 to TRBJ1-1; D is unresolved. This CDR3 spans 18 amino acids. From germline, CDR1 is LNHDA and CDR2 SQIVND (reference sequence). V lost 5 bases and J 11 bases, leaving 33 bases between the germline ends. Here the CDR3 reads CASSPYPDIITAPFAAFF. The CDR3 nucleotides are TGTGCCAGTAGTCCTTATCCCGACATAATAACAGCTCCCTTTGCTGCTTTCTTT.

This clonotype appeared many times. V gene TRBV7-2 combines with J gene TRBJ2-5; no reliable D call. Deletions cut 1 base from V and 5 bases from J, with 17 bases between. This CDR3 spans 16 amino acids. CDR1 is SGHTA and CDR2 is FQGNSA in the germline V gene. CDR3 sequence reads: CASSLGSRALEETQYF. In DNA form, the CDR3 reads TGTGCCAGCAGCTTAGGTAGTCGGGCTTTGGAGGAGACCCAGTACTTC.

This clonotype was detected ten times or more. V and J are TRBV30 and TRBJ1-6; D might be TRBD1 (6 bases). The CDR3 extends over 13 amino acids. Trimming took off 6 bases at V and 13 bases at J, with 19 bases between the two ends. In germline, CDR1 is GTSNPN, CDR2 SVGIG (reference sequence). CDR3 nucleotides: TGTGCCTGTTCGTCCGAGACAGGCTCGCCCCTCCACTTT. This encodes CACSSETGSPLHF. Looking up the rest from reference TRBV30 and TRBJ1-6 gives the full variable domain: SQTIHQWPATLVQPVGSPLSLECTVEGTSNPNLYWYRQAAGRGLQLLFYSVGIGQISSEVPQNLSASRPQDRQFILSSKKLLLSDSGFYLCACSSETGSPLHFGNGTRLTVT.

The J gene is TRBJ2-3, the V gene TRBV15, with D unclear. The V gene's germline CDR1 is LNHNV and CDR2 YYDKDF (reference sequence). The length of the CDR3 is 12 residues. The V gene lost 4 bases and the J gene lost 2 bases, with 4 bases spanning the gap. The CDR3 nucleotides read TGTGCCACCAGCAAGTACACAGATACGCAGTATTTT. It is translated as CATSKYTDTQYF.

This clonotype showed up many times. The rearrangement joins TRBV24-1 to TRBJ2-3; D possibly corresponds to TRBD2 (6 bases). V was cut by 7 bases and J by 5 bases, with 18 bases left in between. This CDR3 contains 15 residues. CDR1 is KGHDR, CDR2 SFDVKD, per germline. This CDR3 reads CATSPAGSAEDTQYF. CDR3 nucleotides: TGTGCCACCAGCCCCGCGGGGTCTGCCGAAGATACGCAGTATTTT.

This clonotype showed up just a few times. The chain has TRBV7-2 and TRBJ2-1, with 8 bases fitting TRBD2. The CDR3 extends over 17 amino acids. After removal of 2 bases from V and 4 bases from J, the junction contained 10 bases not matched to a gene. Germline CDR1 SGHTA, CDR2 FQGNSA. The CDR3 is CASSLRRLAGGYNEQFF. The CDR3 DNA reads as TGTGCCAGCAGCTTACGCCGGCTAGCGGGTGGGTACAATGAGCAGTTCTTC.

This clonotype occurred many times. The genes are TRBV6-1 and TRBJ1-5; TRBD1 is a possible D gene (5 bases). V lost 2 bases, J lost 8 bases, and 16 bases lay in between. This CDR3 spans 15 amino acids. Germline V gene sequence: CDR1 MNHNS, CDR2 SASEGT. The CDR3 DNA reads TGTGCCAGCAGTGAACCTCACAGGTCCCCGGAGCCCCAGCATTTT. Residues: CASSEPHRSPEPQHF.

This clonotype was observed a handful of times. CDR3 coding DNA: TGCAGCGTTGATTCCGGATATCAAGAGACCCAGTACTTC. This gives the protein CSVDSGYQETQYF. The chain is built from TRBV29-1 and TRBJ2-5; D remains unclear. With 3 bases removed from V and 2 bases from J, the gap between germline ends came to 10 bases. The CDR3 spans 13 residues. The germline V gene encodes CDR1 SQVTM and CDR2 ANQGSEA. The full variable domain, in which reference TRBV29-1 and TRBJ2-5 provide the parts outside the CDR3, is SAVISQKPSRDICQRGTSLTIQCQVDSQVTMMFWYRQQPGQSLTLIATANQGSEATYESGFVIDKFPISRPNLTFSTLTVSNMSPEDSSIYLCSVDSGYQETQYFGPGTRLLVL.

The CDR3 bases are TGTGCCAGCAGCGTAGGAATCGGGGGGGCTATGTACTTC. It translates to CASSVGIGGAMYF. V is TRBV9 and J is TRBJ2-7, with 8 bases that match TRBD2. The CDR3 totals 13 residues. Trimming took 0 bases from V and 12 from J; bases not matched to a gene: 8. In germline, CDR1 is SGDLS, CDR2 YYNGEE.

At least ten counts were recorded for this clonotype. The gene calls are TRBV7-2 and TRBJ2-3, with unresolved D. This CDR3 has 16 amino acids. Germline CDR1 is SGHTA and CDR2 is FQGNSA. V was pared by 1 base and J by 0 bases, with 11 bases between. The CDR3: CASSLVTKTSTDTQYF. As DNA, the CDR3 is TGTGCCAGCAGCTTAGTCACGAAAACTAGCACAGATACGCAGTATTTT.

This clonotype was recorded many times. The J gene is TRBJ1-1, the V gene TRBV5-1; TRBD1 might be the D (5 bases). The V end lost 0 bases, the J end lost 2 bases, and 8 bases lay between the germline ends. Germline lookup yields CDR1 SGHRS and CDR2 YFSETQ. The CDR3 has 14 residues. CDR3 nucleotide sequence: TGCGCCAGCAGCTTGGAGGGGACCAACACTGAAGCTTTCTTT. Translation gives CASSLEGTNTEAFF.

This clonotype was observed a few times. The chain combines TRBV7-8 with TRBJ2-3; 13 bases align to TRBD2. V lost 4 bases to trimming and J lost 0 bases; unmatched junction nucleotides: 7. The CDR3 contains 18 residues. The V gene's germline CDR1 is SGHVS and CDR2 FQNEAQ. CDR3 residues: CASSSGLAGAPSTDTQYF. The CDR3 DNA reads as TGTGCCAGCAGCTCCGGACTAGCGGGGGCCCCTAGCACAGATACGCAGTATTTT.

The sample holds many counts of this clonotype. The chain has TRBV20-1 and TRBJ2-3; 9 bases are a match to TRBD2. The CDR3 loop spans 15 amino acids. CDR1 and CDR2 from the germline V gene are DFQATT and SNEGSKA (reference sequence). V shed 0 bases and J 5 bases; nucleotides not matched to a gene: 6. Written as DNA, the CDR3 is TGCAGTGCTAGAGAGGTAGCGGGGGAAGGAGATACGCAGTATTTT. This codes for CSAREVAGEGDTQYF.

V gene TRBV2 combines with J gene TRBJ2-7, with TRBD1 as a possible D gene (6 bases). Trimming took off 8 bases at V and 3 bases at J, with 14 bases between the two ends. The V gene's germline CDR1 is SNHLY and CDR2 FYNNEI. The CDR3 loop spans 13 amino acids. The CDR3 reads CASYREGGYEQYF. For the CDR3, the DNA is TGTGCCAGCTACAGGGAAGGCGGCTACGAGCAGTACTTC.

This clonotype was seen repeatedly, ten times or more. The V call is TRBV9, the J call TRBJ2-4; 7 nucleotides agree with TRBD1. With 0 bases clipped from V and 8 bases from J, the junction kept 8 bases outside the gene matches. The CDR3 is made up of 15 amino acids. Germline values: CDR1 SGDLS, CDR2 YYNGEE. Written as DNA, the CDR3 is TGTGCCAGCAGCGTAGAAGGGGGCCGGATCGACATTCAGTACTTC. Translation: CASSVEGGRIDIQYF.

The gene calls are TRBV12-3 or TRBV12-4 and TRBJ1-4; 7 bases map to TRBD1. J gave up 10 bases and V 6 bases, and 8 bases lay outside the gene matches. The CDR3 has 13 residues. CDR3 nucleotide sequence: TGTGCCAGCAGACAGACAGGGTTTGCAAAACTGTTTTTT. Translated, it gives CASRQTGFAKLFF.

In this sample, this clonotype turned up many times. Its ends do not fully match the called genes, so a read error is possible. CDR3 in amino acids: CASSLGVGYEQYF. The CDR3 region has the DNA TGCGCCAGCAGCTTAGGTGTAGGCTACGAGCAGTACTTC. The gene calls are TRBV7-2 and TRBJ2-7; D remains ambiguous. The germline V gene has CDR1 SGHTA and CDR2 FQGNSA. This CDR3 region has 13 residues.

In this sample, this clonotype turned up a few times. The chain is built from TRBV10-2 and TRBJ2-7; the match to TRBD2 covers 9 bases. Germline-derived CDR1 and CDR2 are WSHSY and SAAADI. The CDR3 is 12 residues long. V shed 11 bases and J 2 bases; nucleotides not matched to a gene: 4. CDR3 sequence: CAVAGAPYEQYF. CDR3 DNA: TGCGCCGTAGCGGGGGCCCCCTACGAGCAGTACTTC.